Shown below are 10 T cell receptor beta chains from a single sample sequenced in a study of identical twins. TCRdb processed the 5' RACE reads anew with MiXCR; each CDR3 protein has one entry. The sample lists about 920,000 distinct CDR3 sequences, around an eighth occurring once. These same records also appear under a second study, on yellow fever vaccine responses in identical twins.

The material sequenced was PBMCs. These receptors all come from a woman between 18 and 29 years old in good health.

This clonotype came up a few times. This rearrangement joins TRBV12-3 or TRBV12-4 to TRBJ2-5, with 7 bases identical to TRBD2. V shed 6 bases, J shed 5 bases, and the junction held 15 bases outside the gene matches. The CDR3 is 16 amino acids. This CDR3 is CASSRGREFRRETQYF. In nucleotides, the CDR3 is TGTGCCAGCAGCCGCGGGCGGGAGTTTCGGCGGGAGACCCAGTACTTC.

The genes are TRBV12-3 or TRBV12-4 and TRBJ1-1; 8 nucleotides line up with TRBD1. Losses at the gene ends were 5 bases for V and 5 bases for J; bases not matched to a gene: 4. The CDR3 is made up of 13 amino acids. CDR3 sequence: CASSGQGKTEAFF. For the CDR3, the DNA is TGTGCCAGCAGTGGACAGGGAAAAACTGAAGCTTTCTTT.

This chain uses TRBV21-1 with TRBJ2-7; TRBD1 was called by the table and not checked on the DNA. TRBV21-1 is recorded as a pseudogene. This CDR3 is built from 15 residues. The CDR3 reads CASSPRQAAGYEQYV. The DNA for the CDR3 is TGTGCCAGCAGCCCACGACAGGCTGCGGGCTACGAGCAGTACGTC.

The chain uses TRBV15 and TRBJ1-2; 7 positions agree with TRBD1. Germline V gives CDR1 LNHNV, CDR2 YYDKDF (reference sequence). Germline trimming cut 3 bases from V and 7 bases from J; bases unmatched to any gene: 2. This CDR3 contains 12 residues. The CDR3 here is CATSRTGFGYTF. The CDR3 nucleotides are TGTGCCACCAGCAGGACAGGGTTTGGCTACACCTTC.

This clonotype was seen a few times. The chain recombines TRBV9 with TRBJ2-7, with TRBD2 matching 7 bases. The CDR3 is 16 residues long. The germline CDR1 and CDR2 sequences are SGDLS and YYNGEE. J gave up 3 bases and V 1 base, and 10 bases lay outside the gene matches. The CDR3 protein is CASSVRNGGISYEQYV. CDR3 bases: TGTGCCAGCAGCGTACGGAACGGGGGGATTAGCTACGAGCAGTACGTC.

Many counts were recorded for this clonotype. This chain uses TRBV6-1 with TRBJ1-5; D not resolved. V was cut by 1 base and J by 6 bases, with 13 bases left in between. CDR1 is MNHNS, CDR2 SASEGT, per germline. CDR3 size: 15 residues. In DNA form, the CDR3 reads TGTGCCAGCAGTGAAGTACCCGGAGGAGTTCAGCCCCAGCATTTT. Residues: CASSEVPGGVQPQHF.

This clonotype appeared a few times. The chain recombines TRBV20-1 with TRBJ2-5; D may be TRBD2 (5 bases). The CDR3 runs 12 residues. Trimming removed 3 bases from V and 3 bases from J, with 8 bases in between. CDR1 is DFQATT, CDR2 SNEGSKA, per germline (reference sequence). DNA for the CDR3: TGCAGTGCTAGTTGGAGGAAAGAGACCCAGTACTTC. Translated: CSASWRKETQYF.

This clonotype occurred many times. The J gene is TRBJ2-2, the V gene TRBV12-3 or TRBV12-4, with a possible D match to TRBD2 (5 bases). CDR3 length: 14 residues. Trimming removed 5 bases from V and 3 bases from J, with 10 bases in between. The CDR3 reads CASSPQDYTGELFF. In DNA, the CDR3 is TGTGCCAGCAGTCCCCAGGACTACACCGGGGAGCTGTTTTTT.

The sample holds many counts of this clonotype. V is TRBV24-1 and J is TRBJ2-1, with D unclear. This CDR3 contains 14 residues. Trimming stripped 4 bases from V and 4 bases from J, with 10 bases between. CDR1 and CDR2 (germline): KGHDR, SFDVKD. This CDR3 reads CATSDPRTYNEQFF. CDR3 DNA sequence: TGTGCCACCAGTGACCCTCGCACGTACAATGAGCAGTTCTTC.

The V and J genes are TRBV29-1 and TRBJ2-3, with 10 bases fitting TRBD2. After removal of 2 bases from V and 3 bases from J, the junction contained 2 bases not matched to a gene. This CDR3 has 14 residues. Germline V lookup: CDR1 SQVTM, CDR2 ANQGSEA. The CDR3 nucleotides read TGCAGCGTTGAACTAGCGGGAGTAACAGATACGCAGTATTTT. It translates to CSVELAGVTDTQYF.